This is a list of T cell receptor beta chains from one sample in a study of T-cell reconstitution after alpha-beta-depleted transplantation in children. TCRdb reprocessed the PCR reads via MiXCR and lists one record per CDR3 protein. The top ten hold roughly 2.6% of the sample, which has some 250,000 distinct CDR3 sequences, around 13% seen once. The sequencing here drew on PBMCs from the stem cell graft donor, taken from the stem cell graft. The source of these receptors is a human donor who donated a stem cell graft to a child with acute lymphoblastic leukemia. Both conserved end residues are part of each CDR3. D genes are given only for firm matches. Size is omitted from some rows. Given values are once, few, many or a class for expanded clones.

>TRBJ1-3|TRBV30|TRBD1|-
CAWSVLGTAGNTIYF
TGTGCCTGGAGTGTACTGGGGACAGCTGGAAACACCATATATTTT
>TRBJ2-3|TRBV12-3/TRBV12-4|-|many
CASSLGGSPFTDTQYF
TGTGCCAGCAGCTTGGGGGGTAGTCCCTTCACAGATACGCAGTATTTT
>TRBJ1-2|TRBV9|-|many
CASSVGVGGSYGYTF
TGTGCCAGCAGCGTAGGGGTGGGGGGATCCTATGGCTACACCTTC
>TRBJ1-5|TRBV20-1|-|many
CSARAPGGISNQPQHF
TGCAGTGCTAGAGCTCCGGGGGGAATAAGCAATCAGCCCCAGCATTTT
>TRBJ1-2|TRBV12-3/TRBV12-4|TRBD1|many
CASSQGGGYTF
TGTGCCAGCAGTCAGGGGGGGGGCTACACCTTC
>TRBJ1-2|TRBV7-8|TRBD1|many
CASSPVGQYYGYTF
TGTGCCAGCAGCCCAGTGGGACAGTACTATGGCTACACCTTC
>TRBJ2-5|TRBV7-6|-|many
CASSRRTSSGKETQYF
TGTGCCAGCAGCCGGCGGACGAGTAGCGGTAAAGAGACCCAGTACTTC
>TRBJ2-5|TRBV7-9|-|many
CASSLKGYGKETQYF
TGTGCCAGCAGCTTAAAAGGATACGGGAAAGAGACCCAGTACTTC
>TRBJ2-5|TRBV9|TRBD2|many
CASSVRGGETQYF
TGTGCCAGCAGCGTACGGGGGGGAGAGACCCAGTACTTC
>TRBJ1-2|TRBV27|-|many
CASRATGHLYGYTF
TGTGCCAGCAGAGCAACGGGACACCTCTATGGCTACACCTTC
>TRBJ2-3|TRBV18|-|-
CASSLVLHDPGTDTQYF
TGTGCCAGCTCACTCGTCCTCCATGATCCCGGCACAGATACGCAGTATTTT
>TRBJ2-1|TRBV29-1|TRBD1|many
CSVLGQFNEQFF
TGCAGCGTTCTGGGACAGTTCAATGAGCAGTTCTTC
>TRBJ2-2|TRBV5-1|-|many
CASSSLFPGRTNTGELFF
TGCGCCAGCAGCTCCTTATTCCCGGGACGGACGAACACCGGGGAGCTGTTTTTT
>TRBJ1-2|TRBV21-1|-|-
CASSKDPPYRVGGYTF
TGTGCCAGCAGCAAAGATCCCCCATACAGGGTCGGTGGCTACACCTTC
>TRBJ1-4|TRBV7-2|-|many
CASKAWVSSNEKLFF
TGTGCCAGCAAGGCGTGGGTCAGCAGTAATGAAAAACTGTTTTTT
>TRBJ2-1|TRBV6-2/TRBV6-3|TRBD1|-
CASSPYRGTISYNEQFF
TGTGCCAGCAGTCCTTACAGGGGGACCATCTCCTACAATGAGCAGTTCTTC
>TRBJ2-5|TRBV20-1|-|many
CSARAGPGTQYF
TGCAGTGCTAGAGCGGGACCGGGGACCCAGTACTTC
>TRBJ1-1|TRBV7-6|-|many
CASSFGLGTEAFF
TGTGCCAGCAGCTTTGGACTGGGGACTGAAGCTTTCTTT
>TRBJ2-1|TRBV12-3/TRBV12-4|-|many
CASSLPQAGTDEQFF
TGTGCCAGCAGCCTACCTCAGGCGGGAACGGATGAGCAGTTCTTC
>TRBJ1-2|TRBV9|-|-
CANSRDVVGGGYTF
TGTGCCAACAGCCGGGACGTCGTTGGCGGTGGCTACACCTTC
>TRBJ2-5|TRBV7-2|TRBD1|few
CASSWTGTEQETQYF
TGTGCCAGCAGCTGGACCGGGACAGAGCAAGAGACCCAGTACTTC
>TRBJ2-7|TRBV14|-|-
CASSQAYQGHSYEQYF
TGTGCCAGCAGCCAAGCGTACCAAGGCCATTCCTACGAGCAGTACTTC
>TRBJ2-7|TRBV5-4|-|many
CASSFTARAAPGSSYEQYF
TGTGCCAGCAGCTTTACGGCCAGGGCAGCCCCCGGAAGCTCCTACGAGCAGTACTTC